The 10 T cell receptor beta chains in this list originate from one sample, sequenced in a study of blood T cell repertoires in COVID-19. The data were produced by immunoSEQ multiplex PCR, yet TCRdb's version contains in-frame clones alone and is incomplete. The table records 120,000 or so clones, about 85% of them present only once. The sample comprised peripheral blood. These receptors originate from a man older than 75 with active or convalescent COVID-19.

This clone was counted a few times. V and J are TRBV7-2 and TRBJ1-1; unclear D gene. The CDR3 totals 13 residues. Germline V gives CDR1 SGHTA, CDR2 FQGNSA. The V and J ends lost 2 bases and 3 bases respectively, with 7 bases between them. CDR3 residues: CASSLRRDTEAFF. CDR3 nucleotide sequence: TGTGCCAGCAGCTTAAGACGGGACACTGAAGCTTTCTTT. Full variable domain (remainder filled in from reference TRBV7-2 and TRBJ1-1): GAGVSQSPSNKVTEKGKDVELRCDPISGHTALYWYRQSLGQGLEFLIYFQGNSAPDKSGLPSDRFSAERTGGSVSTLTIQRTQQEDSAVYLCASSLRRDTEAFFGQGTRLTVV.

CDR3: CATSGGGEQYF. The CDR3 DNA is TGTGCCACCAGCGGGGGCGGCGAGCAGTACTTC. V and J are TRBV15 and TRBJ2-7, with D tentatively TRBD1 (6 bases). There are 11 residues in the CDR3. Per the germline V gene, CDR1 is LNHNV and CDR2 is YYDKDF (reference sequence). V lost 5 bases to trimming and J lost 6 bases, with 8 bases between them.

This chain uses TRBV19 with TRBJ1-5; 8 bases align to TRBD1. Germline V gives CDR1 LNHDA, CDR2 SQIVND (reference sequence). This CDR3 has 12 amino acids. CDR3 sequence reads: CAAQGAFQPQHF. CDR3 sequence (DNA): TGTGCAGCCCAGGGGGCCTTTCAGCCCCAGCATTTT.

J is TRBJ2-1 and V is TRBV5-1, with 8 nucleotides matching TRBD2. The CDR3 length is 15 residues. With 2 bases clipped from V and 6 bases from J, the junction kept 7 bases outside the gene matches. Germline V gene data show CDR1 as SGHRS and CDR2 as YFSETQ. Written as DNA, the CDR3 is TGCGCCAGCAGCTTCGGTCGGGGGGGCCGCAATGAGCAGTTCTTC. This sequence encodes CASSFGRGGRNEQFF.

The chain uses TRBV3-1 (or the pseudogene TRBV3-2) and TRBJ2-1; TRBD2 aligns across 8 bases. Looked up from germline, CDR1 is LGHDT and CDR2 is YNNKEL (reference sequence). The CDR3 covers 13 residues. V gave up 4 bases and J gave up 7 bases; unmatched junction bases: 3. The CDR3, as DNA: TGTGCCAGCAGCCTGGGACTAGTGAATGAGCAGTTCTTC. It yields the protein CASSLGLVNEQFF.

This clone has at least ten counts. The chain employs TRBV2 and TRBJ1-2; D perhaps matches TRBD1 (6 bases). The CDR3 covers 13 residues. Per the germline V gene, CDR1 is SNHLY and CDR2 is FYNNEI. Trimming shortened V by 6 bases and J by 0 bases, and 8 bases separated the two germline ends. CDR3 nucleotides: TGTGCCAGCAGCCGGGACACTAACTATGGCTACACCTTC. Amino acids: CASSRDTNYGYTF.

The chain uses TRBV7-3 and TRBJ2-5, with D possibly being TRBD2 (6 bases). Trimming took 0 bases from V and 4 from J, leaving 9 bases between them. CDR1 is SGHTA and CDR2 is FQGTGA in the germline V gene. The CDR3 totals 14 residues. Here the CDR3 reads CASSLTAGRETQYF. The DNA of the CDR3 is TGTGCCAGCAGCTTAACTGCGGGGCGAGAGACCCAGTACTTC.

V gene TRBV30 combines with J gene TRBJ1-6; unclear D gene. Germline-derived CDR1 and CDR2 are GTSNPN and SVGIG (reference sequence). The CDR3 contains 15 residues. V dropped 0 bases and J dropped 9 bases, with 15 bases sitting between them. CDR3 loop: CAWSVLEFRSSPLHF. The CDR3 coding sequence is TGTGCCTGGAGTGTACTCGAATTTCGGAGTTCACCCCTCCACTTT.

This chain links TRBV11-2 with TRBJ2-7, with 12 bases aligning to TRBD2. V shed 5 bases and J 5 bases; nucleotides not matched to a gene: 10. This CDR3 has 16 amino acids. The germline gives CDR1 SGHAT, CDR2 FQNNGV. CDR3 bases: TGTGCCAGCAGCCCATCACTAGCGGGGGGCCGGGACGAGCAGTACTTC. It yields the protein CASSPSLAGGRDEQYF.

The gene calls are TRBV6-4 and TRBJ2-3; D is possibly TRBD2 (6 bases). The CDR3 extends over 14 amino acids. V was trimmed by 6 bases and J by 6 bases, leaving 16 bases between them. Germline lookup yields CDR1 MRHNA and CDR2 SNTAGT. CDR3 in DNA: TGTGCCAGCAGACCGAATGGGGCGGGGGATACGCAGTATTTT. Its translation: CASRPNGAGDTQYF.